These 23 T cell receptor beta chains were all obtained from the same sample, sequenced in a study of cytomegalovirus exposure and HLA in healthy donors. The PCR contained 60 Vbeta and 13 Jbeta primers. Sequenced by immunoSEQ multiplex PCR; TCRdb stores in-frame clones only, minus some. The sample lists 150,000 to 200,000 clones, under 85% seen once, with over 3% in the top ten. Sequencing used PBMCs. Source of these receptors: a female donor in good health and CMV-seronegative.

The chain links TRBV19 to TRBJ2-2, with D possibly TRBD1 on 5 matching bases. The germline V gene has CDR1 LNHDA and CDR2 SQIVND (reference sequence). The CDR3 sequence is 15 residues long. V was clipped by 6 bases and J by 1 base, with 12 bases between them. The CDR3 sequence: CASSLGQLNTGELFF. The CDR3 DNA is TGTGCCAGTAGCCTGGGGCAGCTGAACACCGGGGAGCTGTTTTTT.

The chain is built from TRBV28 and TRBJ2-5; maybe TRBD1 (5 bases). The CDR3 totals 16 residues. From germline, CDR1 is MDHEN and CDR2 SYDVKM. The V end lost 2 bases, the J end lost 3 bases, and 16 bases lay between the germline ends. The DNA of the CDR3 is TGTGCCAGCAGTTTACAGGGTAGCAGCGCTAAAGAGACCCAGTACTTC. Its protein product is CASSLQGSSAKETQYF.

The chain combines TRBV5-6 with TRBJ2-1; the match to TRBD1 covers 10 bases. The germline CDR1 and CDR2 sequences are SGHDT and YYEEEE. V lost 2 bases, J lost 0 bases, and 2 bases stayed unmatched. This CDR3 is 16 amino acids long. The CDR3 region is CASSFWTGGSYNEQFF. For the CDR3, the DNA is TGTGCCAGCAGCTTCTGGACAGGGGGCTCCTACAATGAGCAGTTCTTC.

This clone was counted only a few times. The rearrangement links TRBV28 to TRBJ1-2; D is unclear. This CDR3 has 12 residues. CDR1 MDHEN and CDR2 SYDVKM come from the germline V gene. The germline V and J ends were trimmed by 6 bases and 8 bases, with 13 bases remaining between them. The CDR3 sequence is CASSQNRAGYTF. In nucleotides, the CDR3 is TGTGCCAGCAGCCAGAACAGAGCCGGCTACACCTTC.

The chain recombines TRBV30 with TRBJ2-1; 11 positions match TRBD1. This CDR3 spans 16 amino acids. Looked up from germline, CDR1 is GTSNPN and CDR2 is SVGIG (reference sequence). With V trimmed by 1 base and J by 10 bases, 12 bases remained unmatched. CDR3 coding DNA: TGTGCCTGGAGTGGAGATAGGACAGGGGGCATTCGGGAGCAGTTCTTC. Translation: CAWSGDRTGGIREQFF.

The chain uses TRBV6-5 and TRBJ2-5, with TRBD1 matching over 9 bases. This CDR3 region has 14 residues. V lost 11 bases to trimming and J lost 5 bases; unmatched junction nucleotides: 12. CDR1 and CDR2 from the germline V gene are MNHEY and SVGAGI. The CDR3 coding sequence is TGTGCCGGCCGACCAACAGGGGGCGGGGAGACCCAGTACTTC. Protein: CAGRPTGGGETQYF.

The rearrangement links TRBV19 to TRBJ1-1; tentative D call: TRBD1 (6 bases). V shed 6 bases and J shed 1 base, with 9 bases lying between them. This CDR3 is 13 amino acids long. Germline CDR1 LNHDA, CDR2 SQIVND (reference sequence). The CDR3 DNA is TGTGCCAGTAGCAGGACAGAGAACACTGAAGCTTTCTTT. This gives the protein CASSRTENTEAFF.

The table lists this clone with a count of one. The rearrangement uses TRBV25-1 and TRBJ2-7; 7 bases map to TRBD2. CDR1 is MGHDK and CDR2 is SYGVNS in the germline V gene. J lost 3 bases, V lost 2 bases, and 7 bases had no gene match. CDR3 length equals 15 residues. CDR3 sequence: CASSEHGSGLYEQYF. CDR3 in DNA: TGTGCCAGCAGTGAACATGGTAGCGGGCTCTACGAGCAGTACTTC.

The rearrangement links TRBV6-1 to TRBJ2-7, with 7 bases aligning to TRBD2. With V trimmed by 7 bases and J by 5 bases, 5 bases remained unmatched. Germline CDR1 and CDR2: MNHNS and SASEGT. The CDR3 is 12 residues long. The DNA for the CDR3 is TGTGCCAGCACCTTTGGGAGGGACGAGCAGTACTTC. Residues: CASTFGRDEQYF.

This clone occurred once. The chain uses TRBV7-9 and TRBJ2-5, with TRBD1 identical over 8 bases. TRBJ2-7 explains the end of the DNA better; the J call may be wrong. The CDR3 loop spans 14 amino acids. CDR1 and CDR2 (germline): SEHNR, FQNEAQ (reference sequence). The CDR3, as DNA: TGTGCCAGCAGCTTGGGACAGGTAAACTACGAGCAGTACTTC. Its translation is CASSLGQVNYEQYF.

This chain joins TRBV9 and TRBJ1-2; tentative D call: TRBD1 (6 bases). From germline, CDR1 is SGDLS and CDR2 YYNGEE. V lost 0 bases, J lost 6 bases, and 15 bases lay in between. This CDR3 has 15 residues. The CDR3 DNA reads TGTGCCAGCAGCGTAGCCTCGCCAGGGGATGATGGCTACACCTTC. Translated, it gives CASSVASPGDDGYTF.

This clone has a handful of counts. The J gene is TRBJ2-3, the V gene TRBV5-6; 9 bases line up with TRBD2. CDR1 is SGHDT and CDR2 is YYEEEE in the germline V gene. V was pared by 0 bases and J by 5 bases, with 4 bases of the junction left unmatched. CDR3 length: 15 residues. CDR3 protein: CASSLALAGIDTQYF. CDR3 coding DNA: TGTGCCAGCAGCTTGGCGCTAGCGGGAATAGATACGCAGTATTTT.

The gene calls are TRBV15 and TRBJ1-5; possibly TRBD1 for D (5 bases). Per germline, CDR1 LNHNV and CDR2 YYDKDF (reference sequence). Trimming cost V 6 bases and J 3 bases, with 12 bases left between them. The CDR3 spans 14 residues. CDR3 residues: CATRSGNYNQPQHF. In DNA form, the CDR3 reads TGTGCCACCAGGTCAGGGAACTACAATCAGCCCCAGCATTTT.

The genes are TRBV7-9 and TRBJ2-7; 7 nucleotides line up with TRBD1. The CDR3 consists of 14 residues. V dropped 4 bases and J dropped 12; count of bases not matched to a gene: 15. CDR1 and CDR2 from the germline V gene are SEHNR and FQNEAQ (reference sequence). The CDR3 loop is CASSSSGTDVRWYF. DNA of the CDR3: TGTGCCAGCAGCTCCTCCGGGACAGACGTCCGTTGGTACTTC.

The gene calls are TRBV7-9 and TRBJ2-3; D possibly corresponds to TRBD1 (5 bases). The germline V gene has CDR1 SEHNR and CDR2 FQNEAQ (reference sequence). V was trimmed by 4 bases and J by 3 bases, leaving 8 bases between them. The CDR3 runs to 13 residues. CDR3 loop: CASSSRVTDTQYF. The DNA of the CDR3 is TGTGCCAGCAGCTCCAGGGTAACAGATACGCAGTATTTT.

CDR3 DNA sequence: TGCGCCAGCGGCGAACAGGGGGCTGAGGGAAACACCATATATTTT. Encoded protein: CASGEQGAEGNTIYF. The chain employs TRBV10-2 and TRBJ1-3; 9 nucleotides line up with TRBD1. Trimming took 8 bases from V and 4 from J; bases not matched to a gene: 9. Germline CDR1 and CDR2: WSHSY and SAAADI. The CDR3 is 15 residues long.

This clone was counted once. The V gene is TRBV5-1, the J gene TRBJ1-4; 7 bases are a match to TRBD1. Trimming at V came to 4 bases and at J to 7 bases, leaving 7 bases not matched to a gene. This CDR3 region has 14 residues. Germline V gene lookup returns CDR1 SGHRS and CDR2 YFSETQ. CDR3 in amino acids: CASSQQGSSEKLFF. CDR3 nucleotides: TGCGCCAGCAGCCAACAGGGGAGTAGTGAAAAACTGTTTTTT.

CDR3 sequence reads: CASSILGTSGSYEQYF. Here the CDR3 DNA reads TGTGCCAGTAGTATATTAGGGACTAGCGGCTCCTACGAGCAGTACTTC. The chain is built from TRBV19 and TRBJ2-7; 11 bases agree with TRBD2. J was trimmed by 0 bases and V by 2 bases; bases with no gene match: 3. Germline CDR1 reads LNHDA; CDR2 reads SQIVND (reference sequence). There are 16 residues in the CDR3.

The V gene is TRBV11-3, the J gene TRBJ1-3; 9 bases fit TRBD1. This CDR3 comprises 14 residues. With V trimmed by 5 bases and J by 4 bases, 3 bases remained unmatched. Germline CDR1 SGHNT, CDR2 YENEEA. CDR3 sequence (DNA): TGTGCCAGCAGCGCCGGGACAGGGGGAAACACCATATATTTT. Translation: CASSAGTGGNTIYF.

The chain combines TRBV11-2 with TRBJ2-2; a possible D gene is TRBD2 (6 bases). The CDR3 length is 15 residues. V was clipped by 3 bases and J by 3 bases, with 11 bases between them. CDR1 is SGHAT and CDR2 is FQNNGV in the germline V gene. The CDR3 nucleotides are TGTGCCAGCAGCTTGGACGGGAGCTACACCGGGGAGCTGTTTTTT. This translates into CASSLDGSYTGELFF.

To note about this clone: At one of its ends the junction is not consistent with the germline gene, which may arise from a read error. This sequence joins TRBV10-3 and TRBJ1-4; a possible D gene is TRBD1 (5 bases). The CDR3 has 14 amino acids. From germline, CDR1 is ENHRY and CDR2 SYGVKD. CDR3 sequence: CAIGDPKTGEKLFF. CDR3 in DNA: TGTGCCATCGGTGATCCGAAAACAGGTGAAAAACTGTTTTTT.

The genes are TRBV19 and TRBJ2-5, with 10 positions matching TRBD1. The CDR3 runs 18 residues. Germline loops: CDR1 LNHDA, CDR2 SQIVND (reference sequence). V trimming: 3 bases; J trimming: 4 bases; junction bases outside the gene matches: 14. CDR3 nucleotide sequence: TGTGCCAGTAGTATCGGGACAGGGGCTGGTATAAGGGGAGAGACCCAGTACTTC. It is translated as CASSIGTGAGIRGETQYF.

The chain links TRBV10-3 to TRBJ1-5; possible D gene TRBD1, 5 bases. Trimming stripped 0 bases from V and 10 bases from J, with 7 bases between. CDR1 and CDR2 (germline): ENHRY, SYGVKD. This CDR3 has 12 residues. This chain's CDR3 is CAISESDTPQHF. The CDR3 nucleotides are TGTGCCATCAGTGAGTCGGACACTCCCCAGCATTTT.